This T cell receptor (beta chain) was found in a study of blood T cell repertoires in COVID-19. Produced via immunoSEQ multiplex PCR; TCRdb's table is partial and in-frame only. The sample includes approximately 280,000 clones, approximately 86% of them seen just once. V trimming: 2 bases; J trimming: 9 bases; junction bases outside the gene matches: 19. Germline assignment: CDR1 MGHRA and CDR2 YSYEKL. The CDR3 length is 19 residues. The chain joins TRBV4-1 to TRBJ1-6; 7 bases agree with TRBD1. The clonotype comes from a woman aged 18-35 years who had recovered from COVID-19. The sample was PBMCs or T cells enriched from blood (not recorded which). The CDR3: CASSQKANLGGTASSPLHF. Written as DNA, the CDR3 is TGCGCCAGCAGCCAAAAAGCGAATTTGGGTGGGACAGCCTCTTCACCCCTCCACTTT.